The 28 T cell receptor beta chains reported below all come from one sample, sequenced in a study of blood T cell repertoires in COVID-19. Only in-frame clones appear in the TCRdb table, and some are missing; sequencing was by immunoSEQ multiplex PCR. In the table there are over 100,000 clones, 70% to 90% of which are singletons. Sequences were obtained from peripheral blood. Receptors were obtained from a human donor in a cohort sampled during active COVID-19.

DNA of the CDR3: TGTGCCCTTCCTGCGGAGAATAGCAATCAGCCCCAGCATTTT. Protein: CALPAENSNQPQHF. This chain joins TRBV6-5 and TRBJ1-5; no clear D. Per germline, CDR1 MNHEY and CDR2 SVGAGI. V was cut by 11 bases and J by 0 bases, with 14 bases left in between. CDR3 length: 14 amino acids.

The chain is built from TRBV28 and TRBJ1-6; no clear D. The CDR3 covers 14 residues. Germline CDR1 reads MDHEN; CDR2 reads SYDVKM. V gave up 7 bases and J gave up 0 bases, with 7 bases separating them. The CDR3: CASNLSSYNSPLHF. The CDR3 nucleotides read TGTGCCAGCAACCTTAGCTCCTATAATTCACCCCTCCACTTT.

The chain employs TRBV5-4 and TRBJ1-5, with 8 bases lining up with TRBD1. The germline V gene has CDR1 SGHNT and CDR2 YYREEE (reference sequence). CDR3 length: 15 residues. J gave up 5 bases and V 0 bases, and 4 bases lay outside the gene matches. The DNA of the CDR3 is TGTGCCAGCAGCTTGGGGGACAGGCCTGATCAGCCCCAGCATTTT. Protein: CASSLGDRPDQPQHF.

This clone was recorded once. CDR3 sequence (DNA): TGCGCCAGCAGCCTGGGGGGACTTTCAGCGAACACTGAAGCTTTCTTT. Translating it yields CASSLGGLSANTEAFF. The chain recombines TRBV5-1 with TRBJ1-1, with a weak D call TRBD1 (5 bases). CDR1 SGHRS and CDR2 YFSETQ come from the germline V gene. Trimming cost V 4 bases and J 1 base, with 17 bases left between them. The CDR3 consists of 16 residues. Using reference TRBV5-1 and TRBJ1-1 for the parts outside the CDR3, the full variable domain is KAGVTQTPRYLIKTRGQQVTLSCSPISGHRSVSWYQQTPGQGLQFLFEYFSETQRNKGNFPGRFSGRQFSNSRSEMNVSTLELGDSALYLCASSLGGLSANTEAFFGQGTRLTVV.

This rearrangement joins TRBV28 to TRBJ1-3; possible D gene TRBD1, 5 bases. Germline V lookup: CDR1 MDHEN, CDR2 SYDVKM. Trimming stripped 4 bases from V and 0 bases from J, with 13 bases between. The length of the CDR3 is 16 residues. The CDR3 loop reads CASSYDPGNSGNTIYF. CDR3 in DNA: TGTGCCAGCAGTTACGATCCAGGGAACTCTGGAAACACCATATATTTT.

The rearrangement joins TRBV18 to TRBJ2-1; D is uncertain. In germline, CDR1 is KGHSH, CDR2 LQKENI. With 3 bases removed from V and 4 bases from J, the gap between germline ends came to 7 bases. This CDR3 is built from 13 residues. This chain's CDR3 is CASSPGRYNEQFF. In DNA, the CDR3 is TGTGCCAGCTCACCGGGCCGGTACAATGAGCAGTTCTTC.

The J gene is TRBJ2-2, the V gene TRBV6-5; possible D gene TRBD2, 5 bases. Deletions cut 0 bases from V and 5 bases from J, with 7 bases between. The CDR3 is 14 residues long. Per germline, CDR1 MNHEY and CDR2 SVGAGI. The CDR3 is CASSYSWETGELFF. CDR3 in DNA: TGTGCCAGCAGTTACTCTTGGGAGACCGGGGAGCTGTTTTTT.

This CDR3 is CASSPREVRNEQYF. CDR3 nucleotides: TGTGCCAGCAGCCCCCGCGAGGTTCGGAACGAGCAGTACTTC. The rearrangement joins TRBV7-8 to TRBJ2-7; D ambiguous. The V and J ends lost 5 bases and 5 bases respectively, with 16 bases between them. CDR1 SGHVS and CDR2 FQNEAQ come from the germline V gene. The length of the CDR3 is 14 residues.

CDR3 nucleotides: TGCGCCAGCAGCCTCAGACTAGCGGGGGCCCGGGGCGGGGAGCTGTTTTTT. Residues: CASSLRLAGARGGELFF. The gene calls are TRBV4-1 and TRBJ2-2, with 12 bases matching TRBD2. Unmatched junction bases numbered 10, after V lost 4 bases and J lost 7 bases. CDR1 is MGHRA and CDR2 is YSYEKL in the germline V gene. The CDR3 runs to 17 residues.

V and J are TRBV28 and TRBJ2-3, with a weak D call TRBD2 (6 bases). Trimming left V 6 bases short and J 2 bases short, with 12 bases between. The germline gives CDR1 MDHEN, CDR2 SYDVKM. The CDR3 is 14 residues long. The DNA for the CDR3 is TGTGCCAGCAGAAGCGGGTTCTTCACAGATACGCAGTATTTT. Amino acid sequence: CASRSGFFTDTQYF.

The rearrangement uses TRBV11-2 and TRBJ2-5; possibly TRBD2 for D (6 bases). Trimming left V 4 bases short and J 5 bases short, with 20 bases between. Germline loops: CDR1 SGHAT, CDR2 FQNNGV. This CDR3 has 16 residues. The CDR3 coding sequence is TGTGCCAGCAGCTCCCGACTTAGCGGCGTGGGGGAGACCCAGTACTTC. The encoded protein is CASSSRLSGVGETQYF.

The genes are TRBV7-8 and TRBJ1-2, with D maybe TRBD1 (5 bases). CDR3 size: 12 residues. V lost 5 bases, J lost 7 bases, and 11 bases lay in between. Per the germline V gene, CDR1 is SGHVS and CDR2 is FQNEAQ. This CDR3 is CASSPVGGGYTF. CDR3 bases: TGTGCCAGCAGCCCAGTGGGGGGTGGCTACACCTTC.

The rearrangement links TRBV4-1 to TRBJ2-7, with D possibly TRBD2 on 5 matching bases. V was cut by 4 bases and J by 0 bases, with 10 bases left in between. The CDR3 runs 14 residues. The germline CDR1 and CDR2 sequences are MGHRA and YSYEKL. The CDR3 sequence is CASSPGISSYEQYF. Written as DNA, the CDR3 is TGCGCCAGCAGCCCGGGGATATCCTCCTACGAGCAGTACTTC.

CDR3 sequence: CAISEYGQSDAFF. In DNA, the CDR3 is TGTGCCATCAGTGAGTACGGACAGAGTGATGCTTTCTTT. V gene TRBV10-3 combines with J gene TRBJ1-1; a weak D match, TRBD1 (6 bases). The V and J ends lost 1 base and 11 bases respectively, with 14 bases between them. There are 13 residues in the CDR3. CDR1 and CDR2 (germline): ENHRY, SYGVKD.

The chain couples TRBV7-7 to TRBJ2-5; 14 bases map to TRBD2. The CDR3 totals 19 residues. The V gene end was trimmed by 5 bases and the J gene end by 4 bases; junction bases not matched to a gene: 15. Germline assignment: CDR1 SSHAT and CDR2 FNYEAQ (reference sequence). DNA for the CDR3: TGTGCCAGCAGCCCACCTCCCGGGACTAGCGGGAGCTGGGCAGAGACCCAGTACTTC. Its protein product is CASSPPPGTSGSWAETQYF.

This clone was counted a few times. The J gene is TRBJ2-3, the V gene TRBV5-4; 9 positions agree with TRBD2. Unmatched junction bases numbered 13, after V lost 4 bases and J lost 4 bases. CDR3 length: 17 amino acids. CDR1 is SGHNT, CDR2 YYREEE, per germline (reference sequence). The CDR3 DNA sequence: TGTGCCAGCAGCAAAAAGTATAGCGGGAGCGGGGCAGATACGCAGTATTTT. This translates into CASSKKYSGSGADTQYF.

This chain joins TRBV5-6 and TRBJ2-1, with D maybe TRBD2 (5 bases). The CDR3 runs to 16 residues. From germline, CDR1 is SGHDT and CDR2 YYEEEE. Between the trimmed V and J ends, which lost 0 bases and 5 bases, there was a span of 15 bases. The chain's CDR3 is CASSLGHPLGNNEQFF. The CDR3 DNA reads TGTGCCAGCAGCTTGGGGCACCCACTCGGGAACAATGAGCAGTTCTTC.

The gene calls are TRBV3-1 (or the pseudogene TRBV3-2) and TRBJ1-1; 7 bases agree with TRBD1. Trimming cost V 2 bases and J 1 base; bases outside gene matches: 4. The length of the CDR3 is 15 residues. Germline V gives CDR1 LGHDT, CDR2 YNNKEL (reference sequence). CDR3 in amino acids: CASSQLGQTNTEAFF. The CDR3 nucleotides read TGTGCCAGCAGCCAACTGGGACAGACGAACACTGAAGCTTTCTTT.

This clone was counted a single time. This chain joins TRBV7-2 and TRBJ2-7, with TRBD1 as a possible D gene (5 bases). Germline CDR1 is SGHTA and CDR2 is FQGNSA. V lost 0 bases and J lost 2, with 11 bases in between. The CDR3 is 15 residues long. The CDR3 sequence: CASSLANRNPYEQYF. The CDR3, as DNA: TGTGCCAGCAGCTTAGCCAACAGGAACCCCTACGAGCAGTACTTC.

The chain recombines TRBV28 with TRBJ1-5; D is perhaps TRBD1 (6 bases). Trimming cost V 8 bases and J 0 bases, with 11 bases left between them. The CDR3 is 14 amino acids. CDR1 MDHEN and CDR2 SYDVKM come from the germline V gene. The CDR3 bases are TGTGCCAGCCTACGGACAGATAGCAATCAGCCCCAGCATTTT. Amino acids: CASLRTDSNQPQHF.

Comments on this clone: One junction end disagrees with the germline gene, perhaps due to a read error. The V call is TRBV7-3, the J call TRBJ1-1; D perhaps matches TRBD1 (6 bases). CDR1 and CDR2 (germline): SGHTA, FQGTGA. This CDR3 spans 14 amino acids. CDR3 sequence: CASSLLGRDTEAFF. In DNA form, the CDR3 reads TGTGCCAGCAGCTTATTAGGTAGGGACACCGAAGCTTTCTTT.

This clone came up once. The gene calls are TRBV15 and TRBJ2-2, with D perhaps TRBD1 (6 bases). CDR1 and CDR2 (germline): LNHNV, YYDKDF (reference sequence). V gave up 4 bases and J gave up 2 bases, with 11 bases separating them. The CDR3 contains 15 residues. DNA for the CDR3: TGTGCCACCAGCAAGGAACAGGGAAACACCGGGGAGCTGTTTTTT. Protein product: CATSKEQGNTGELFF.

The CDR3 sequence is CASTGERNNQPQHF. The CDR3, as DNA: TGTGCCAGCACCGGGGAAAGGAACAATCAGCCCCAGCATTTT. The chain links TRBV19 to TRBJ1-5, with unresolved D. From germline, CDR1 is LNHDA and CDR2 SQIVND (reference sequence). The V and J ends lost 9 bases and 3 bases respectively, with 15 bases between them. There are 14 residues in the CDR3. The entire variable domain, with the rest obtained from reference TRBV19 and TRBJ1-5, is as follows: DGGITQSPKYLFRKEGQNVTLSCEQNLNHDAMYWYRQDPGQGLRLIYYSQIVNDFQKGDIAEGYSVSREKKESFPLTVTSAQKNPTAFYLCASTGERNNQPQHFGDGTRLSIL.

This chain links TRBV25-1 with TRBJ2-7; perhaps TRBD2 as D (5 bases). Trimming took 7 bases from V and 1 from J, leaving 17 bases between them. The CDR3 extends over 15 amino acids. From germline, CDR1 is MGHDK and CDR2 SYGVNS. CDR3 sequence (DNA): TGTGCCAGCATGGTGGGAAATCGAGGGTCCTACGAGCAGTACTTC. Protein product: CASMVGNRGSYEQYF.

The rearrangement links TRBV11-1 to TRBJ2-1; D unresolved. Looked up from germline, CDR1 is SGHAT and CDR2 is FQDESV (reference sequence). There are 15 residues in the CDR3. V was trimmed by 2 bases and J by 0 bases, leaving 8 bases between them. The CDR3 bases are TGTGCCAGCAGCTTACCGCGGATCTCCTACAATGAGCAGTTCTTC. It specifies CASSLPRISYNEQFF.

The chain has TRBV7-9 and TRBJ2-7, with TRBD1 matching over 8 bases. V lost 1 base and J lost 8; bases outside the gene matches: 4. The CDR3 length is 13 residues. Germline CDR1 and CDR2: SEHNR and FQNEAQ (reference sequence). The CDR3, as DNA: TGTGCCAGCAGCTTAGACAGGGGGGATCAGCAGTACTTC. The encoded protein is CASSLDRGDQQYF.

The CDR3 DNA reads as TGTGCCAGCAGTTACAGTGTGTTCGTGGCGACATATGGCTACACCTTC. This gives the protein CASSYSVFVATYGYTF. The chain joins TRBV6-2 or TRBV6-3 to TRBJ1-2; the D is unclear. Germline lookup yields CDR1 MNHEY and CDR2 SVGEGT. This CDR3 has 16 amino acids. V was cut by 2 bases and J by 5 bases, with 18 bases left in between.

The chain has TRBV21-1 and TRBJ2-7; the DNA was not used to check the table's D call, TRBD1. TRBV21-1 constitutes a pseudogene. The CDR3 loop spans 16 amino acids. The CDR3 here is CASSPRTGSRVGEQYF. CDR3 coding DNA: TGTGCCAGCAGCCCTAGGACAGGGTCCAGGGTAGGCGAGCAGTACTTC.